These 20 T cell receptor beta chains originate from one sample sequenced in a study of brain T cells in children with intractable seizures (dated by TCRdb to the early 2020s). Receptor amplification or capture employed the immunoSEQ multiplex PCR assay. TCRdb obtained this table from immuneACCESS and retained in-frame rearrangements with V and J assigned. These tables miss some clones; where compared with another copy, unresolved V genes account for less than half of the shortfall, and the remainder is unexplained. This sample holds approximately 23,000 clones; 94% were observed only once. Approximately 6.5% of the sample is taken by the ten largest. In light of the paper, this sample's time point label describes: resected brain tissue, or blood drawn just prior to surgery. The sequencing used peripheral blood, collected at surgery. These receptors originate from a boy aged 5-17 years with focal cortical dysplasia and intractable seizures.

The V gene is TRBV11-2, the J gene TRBJ2-7; D possibly uses TRBD1 or TRBD2 (6 bases each). Germline CDR1 SGHAT, CDR2 FQNNGV. The V end was cut by 5 bases, the J end by 4 bases, with 18 bases between. The CDR3 is 15 residues long. CDR3 in amino acids: CASSHPEEGEYEQYF. The CDR3 DNA reads as TGTGCCAGCAGCCACCCCGAGGAGGGGGAGTACGAGCAGTACTTC.

This chain connects TRBV29-1 to TRBJ2-1, with 7 positions matching TRBD2. CDR3 length: 15 residues. Per the germline V gene, CDR1 is SQVTM and CDR2 is ANQGSEA. Germline trimming cut 7 bases from V and 8 bases from J; bases unmatched to any gene: 17. The CDR3 loop is CSEHRREAREDEQFF. The CDR3 nucleotides are TGCAGCGAACACAGACGGGAGGCCCGGGAGGATGAGCAGTTCTTC.

V usage is TRBV19 and J usage is TRBJ2-2, with TRBD1 identical over 8 bases. The J segment lost 13 bases and the V segment lost 6 bases, leaving 7 bases of the junction unmatched. This CDR3 contains 12 residues. The germline V gene encodes CDR1 LNHDA and CDR2 SQIVND (reference sequence). CDR3 nucleotides: TGTGCCAGTAGGTCCGACAGGGGATGGCTGTTTTTT. Its protein is CASRSDRGWLFF.

This clone was seen just once. The V and J genes are TRBV20-1 and TRBJ1-6, with 8 bases aligning to TRBD1. CDR1 is DFQATT, CDR2 SNEGSKA, per germline (reference sequence). This CDR3 has 14 residues. Trimming took 3 bases from V and 9 from J; bases not matched to a gene: 7. This CDR3 is CSASATGEGSPLHF. In nucleotides, the CDR3 is TGCAGTGCTAGTGCGACAGGGGAAGGTTCACCCCTCCACTTT.

This sequence joins TRBV5-4 and TRBJ2-7, with no clear D. From germline, CDR1 is SGHNT and CDR2 YYREEE (reference sequence). The CDR3 consists of 15 residues. V gave up 0 bases and J gave up 5 bases, with 15 bases separating them. The CDR3 nucleotides read TGTGCCAGCAGCTTGGATGGAAGGCCCTGGAACGAGCAGTACTTC. Translation gives CASSLDGRPWNEQYF.

V is TRBV18 and J is TRBJ1-1, with D possibly TRBD1 on 5 matching bases. CDR3 length: 15 amino acids. Trimming removed 3 bases at V and 3 bases at J, with 14 bases between. The germline gives CDR1 KGHSH, CDR2 LQKENI. CDR3 amino acids: CASSPLKGTDTEAFF. The CDR3 DNA follows: TGTGCCAGCTCACCGTTGAAGGGGACGGACACTGAAGCTTTCTTT.

The genes are TRBV19 and TRBJ2-1; D is ambiguous. Germline V gene lookup returns CDR1 LNHDA and CDR2 SQIVND (reference sequence). There are 13 residues in the CDR3. V dropped 5 bases and J dropped 7 bases, with 12 bases sitting between them. CDR3 amino acids: CASSALEGNEQFF. The CDR3, as DNA: TGTGCCAGTAGTGCCCTTGAAGGAAATGAGCAGTTCTTC.

This chain joins TRBV11-1 and TRBJ2-5; 9 bases fit TRBD2. Unmatched junction bases numbered 4, after V lost 5 bases and J lost 3 bases. The CDR3 sequence is 14 residues long. CDR1 SGHAT and CDR2 FQDESV come from the germline V gene (reference sequence). CDR3 DNA: TGTGCCAGCAGCGCCCGACTAGCGGAAGAGACCCAGTACTTC. It specifies CASSARLAEETQYF.

This clone was recorded only once. This sequence joins TRBV5-4 and TRBJ2-1; 9 bases are shared with TRBD1. There are 15 residues in the CDR3. Germline V gives CDR1 SGHNT, CDR2 YYREEE (reference sequence). After removal of 0 bases from V and 7 bases from J, the junction contained 5 bases not matched to a gene. CDR3 nucleotides: TGTGCCAGCAGCTTGGCGGGACAGGGCTTTAATGAGCAGTTCTTC. Residues: CASSLAGQGFNEQFF. Full variable domain (remainder filled in from reference TRBV5-4 and TRBJ2-1): ETGVTQSPTHLIKTRGQQVTLRCSSQSGHNTVSWYQQALGQGPQFIFQYYREEENGRGNFPPRFSGLQFPNYSSELNVNALELDDSALYLCASSLAGQGFNEQFFGPGTRLTVL.

The chain combines TRBV2 with TRBJ1-1, with 9 positions matching TRBD1. Germline assignment: CDR1 SNHLY and CDR2 FYNNEI. The junction had 10 bases not matched to a gene; V was cut back by 6 bases and J by 8 bases. There are 14 residues in the CDR3. The CDR3 coding sequence is TGTGCCAGCAGCCACTTTGGACAGGGGCTAGAAGCTTTCTTT. Translating gives CASSHFGQGLEAFF.

The chain is built from TRBV19 and TRBJ2-2, with TRBD2 matching over 10 bases. Trimming at V came to 5 bases and at J to 5 bases, leaving 8 bases not matched to a gene. Germline CDR1 and CDR2: LNHDA and SQIVND (reference sequence). The CDR3 has 16 amino acids. This chain's CDR3 is CASSAASGSRTGELFF. The CDR3 DNA reads TGTGCCAGTAGTGCGGCTAGCGGGAGTCGGACCGGGGAGCTGTTTTTT.

Only a few counts were recorded for this clone. The chain joins TRBV19 to TRBJ2-2, with TRBD2 matching over 11 bases. Trimming removed 4 bases from V and 4 bases from J; junction bases left unmatched: 8. CDR1 is LNHDA, CDR2 SQIVND, per germline (reference sequence). The CDR3 length is 17 residues. CDR3 sequence: CASSRRTSGFTTGELFF. As DNA, the CDR3 is TGTGCCAGTAGTAGACGGACTAGCGGGTTTACCACCGGGGAGCTGTTTTTT.

This clone was detected once. The CDR3: CASSLEWDTQYF. Here the CDR3 DNA reads TGTGCCAGCAGCTTAGAGTGGGATACGCAGTATTTT. The rearrangement joins TRBV7-2 to TRBJ2-3, with D uncertain. The CDR3 is 12 amino acids. Germline-derived CDR1 and CDR2 are SGHTA and FQGNSA. Trimming took off 1 base at V and 6 bases at J, with 5 bases between the two ends. Variable domain in full (rest from reference TRBV7-2 and TRBJ2-3): GAGVSQSPSNKVTEKGKDVELRCDPISGHTALYWYRQSLGQGLEFLIYFQGNSAPDKSGLPSDRFSAERTGGSVSTLTIQRTQQEDSAVYLCASSLEWDTQYFGPGTRLTVL.

The chain employs TRBV7-9 and TRBJ2-3; 11 bases are a match to TRBD2. CDR3 length: 16 amino acids. V shed 4 bases, J shed 0 bases, and the junction held 3 bases outside the gene matches. From germline, CDR1 is SEHNR and CDR2 FQNEAQ (reference sequence). The CDR3 DNA follows: TGTGCCAGCAGCTCGGGACTAGCGGTTAGCACAGATACGCAGTATTTT. Translating gives CASSSGLAVSTDTQYF.

V and J are TRBV7-9 and TRBJ1-1, with D hard to call. This CDR3 contains 14 residues. CDR1 SEHNR and CDR2 FQNEAQ come from the germline V gene (reference sequence). Trimming left V 5 bases short and J 9 bases short, with 19 bases between. Written as DNA, the CDR3 is TGTGCCAGCAGCCCAAAGAGGCGCTTGATTAAAGCTTTCTTT. This sequence encodes CASSPKRRLIKAFF.

Here the CDR3 DNA reads TGTGCCAGCAGCTCTTCTGTAACTTTGGTCTTCGGAAACACCATATATTTT. This gives the protein CASSSSVTLVFGNTIYF. The chain couples TRBV5-6 to TRBJ1-3; D gene ambiguous. The CDR3 has 17 amino acids. Germline-derived CDR1 and CDR2 are SGHDT and YYEEEE. Trimming pared 3 bases from V and 4 bases from J, leaving 20 bases between.

The chain links TRBV4-1 to TRBJ2-5, with 8 bases matching TRBD2. The CDR3 is made up of 17 amino acids. Trimming took 3 bases from V and 1 from J; bases not matched to a gene: 10. The V gene's germline CDR1 is MGHRA and CDR2 YSYEKL. The CDR3, as DNA: TGCGCCAGCAGCCATGGACTAGCTCATGCAGGCCAAGAGACCCAGTACTTC. Protein: CASSHGLAHAGQETQYF.

The chain links TRBV10-2 to TRBJ1-2; 8 bases are shared with TRBD1. The CDR3 spans 15 residues. Trimming took 2 bases from V and 2 from J; bases not matched to a gene: 4. CDR1 is WSHSY, CDR2 SAAADI, per germline. DNA of the CDR3: TGCGCCAGCAGTGAGCAGGGGGCCCGGAACTATGGCTACACCTTC. It translates to CASSEQGARNYGYTF.

The chain carries TRBV24-1 and TRBJ2-5; D is undetermined. Germline CDR1 and CDR2: KGHDR and SFDVKD. This CDR3 is built from 12 residues. V dropped 6 bases and J dropped 2 bases, with 6 bases sitting between them. The CDR3 sequence: CATSSGQETQYF. The CDR3 DNA reads as TGTGCCACCAGTTCCGGTCAAGAGACCCAGTACTTC.

J is TRBJ1-5 and V is TRBV7-9; D may be TRBD1 (6 bases). Germline assignment: CDR1 SEHNR and CDR2 FQNEAQ (reference sequence). V dropped 1 base and J dropped 3 bases, with 7 bases sitting between them. CDR3 length equals 14 residues. This CDR3 is CASSLGQVNQPQHF. The CDR3 region has the DNA TGTGCCAGCAGCTTAGGACAGGTCAATCAGCCCCAGCATTTT. Combining the CDR3 with reference TRBV7-9 and TRBJ1-5 gives the whole variable domain DTGVSQNPRHKITKRGQNVTFRCDPISEHNRLYWYRQTLGQGPEFLTYFQNEAQLEKSRLLSDRFSAERPKGSFSTLEIQRTEQGDSAMYLCASSLGQVNQPQHFGDGTRLSIL.